This note documents a single T cell receptor beta chain sequence. This sample is drawn from a study of blood T cell repertoires in COVID-19. Whole-study context: Sites across the United States, Italy and Spain contributed samples from acute and convalescent COVID-19. In each case, the material was cDNA or gDNA derived from T cells, B-cell-depleted T cells, or PBMCs.

Germline CDR1 SNHLY, CDR2 FYNNEI. The length of the CDR3 is 13 residues. V was trimmed by 3 bases and J by 5 bases, leaving 10 bases between them. The authors' processing: Amplification with reference gene primers provided the estimates of nucleated cell counts. TCRdb's table, derived via immunoSEQ multiplex PCR, lists solely in-frame clones and lacks some. That table furnishes V, J and clone size, whereas the DNA furnished D and trimming. The data hold some 270,000 clones, with 84% observed a single time. The clonotype originates from a woman aged 40 to 50 who had recovered from COVID-19. The chain is built from TRBV2 and TRBJ1-2, with D unclear. Sequencing was done on a sample of peripheral blood. DNA for the CDR3: TGTGCCAGCAGTGATGCGGGGAGATATGGCTACACCTTC. It translates to CASSDAGRYGYTF.